These 18 T cell receptor beta chains share one sample of origin, sequenced in a study of T-cell memory formation after mild COVID-19. TCRdb re-derived calls from the 5' RACE reads in MiXCR, one entry per CDR3 protein. The data show 350,000 or so distinct CDR3 sequences, around a fifth seen once. The specimen was PBMCs or a T cell subset sorted from them (not recorded which). These receptor sequences come from a man in his late teens or twenties who had mild COVID-19 (a few samples of this study predate the infection). Cell type and time point are not known.

This clonotype was seen more than once but under ten times. The V and J genes are TRBV5-1 and TRBJ2-1, with TRBD1 identical over 9 bases. V shed 3 bases, J shed 5 bases, and the junction held 6 bases outside the gene matches. The CDR3 spans 15 residues. Per the germline V gene, CDR1 is SGHRS and CDR2 is YFSETQ. The CDR3 DNA sequence: TGCGCCAGCAGCTATGACGGACAGGGGAACAATGAGCAGTTCTTC. This encodes CASSYDGQGNNEQFF.

This clonotype was counted a few times. The rearrangement joins TRBV7-9 to TRBJ1-2; D might be TRBD1 (5 bases). This CDR3 has 14 residues. The germline V gene has CDR1 SEHNR and CDR2 FQNEAQ (reference sequence). V was cut by 5 bases and J by 2 bases, with 12 bases left in between. The CDR3 DNA sequence: TGTGCCAGCAGCCCGGGGACTCGGAACTATGGCTACACCTTC. Protein: CASSPGTRNYGYTF. Using reference TRBV7-9 and TRBJ1-2 for the parts outside the CDR3, the full variable domain is DTGVSQNPRHKITKRGQNVTFRCDPISEHNRLYWYRQTLGQGPEFLTYFQNEAQLEKSRLLSDRFSAERPKGSFSTLEIQRTEQGDSAMYLCASSPGTRNYGYTFGSGTRLTVV.

This clonotype was recorded at least ten times. The chain employs TRBV11-2 and TRBJ2-3, with D unresolved. Trimming pared 6 bases from V and 0 bases from J, leaving 16 bases between. The germline gives CDR1 SGHAT, CDR2 FQNNGV. The CDR3 is 16 residues long. CDR3 amino acids: CASRYTGRTSTDTQYF. For the CDR3, the DNA is TGTGCCAGCAGGTATACGGGCAGGACCAGCACAGATACGCAGTATTTT.

This chain joins TRBV7-9 and TRBJ2-7, with TRBD1 matching over 11 bases. This CDR3 spans 14 amino acids. Germline loops: CDR1 SEHNR, CDR2 FQNEAQ (reference sequence). Losses at the gene ends were 5 bases for V and 6 bases for J; bases not matched to a gene: 6. The CDR3 region is CASSPRTGGGEQYF. CDR3 in DNA: TGTGCCAGCAGCCCCCGGACAGGGGGCGGCGAGCAGTACTTC.

This clonotype was observed a handful of times. V is TRBV23-1 and J is TRBJ2-1, with D possibly matching TRBD1 (6 bases). TRBV23-1 is identified as an open reading frame with a role that is uncertain. The CDR3 is 13 amino acids. V lost 6 bases to trimming and J lost 10 bases, with 16 bases between them. CDR3 coding DNA: TGCGCCAGCAGGGGACAAGATAACTACGAGCAGTTCTTC. It yields the protein CASRGQDNYEQFF.

The J gene is TRBJ2-1, the V gene TRBV6-4, with 10 bases fitting TRBD2. The CDR3 runs to 15 residues. Germline V CDR1 and CDR2: MRHNA, SNTAGT. V dropped 4 bases and J dropped 8; count of bases not matched to a gene: 8. This chain's CDR3 is CASSVKAGGQDEQFF. The CDR3 nucleotides read TGTGCCAGCAGTGTCAAAGCGGGGGGGCAGGATGAGCAGTTCTTC.

This clonotype was counted only a few times. The chain carries TRBV6-5 and TRBJ2-3; 7 bases match TRBD1. The germline gives CDR1 MNHEY, CDR2 SVGAGI. V was pared by 5 bases and J by 3 bases, with 8 bases of the junction left unmatched. The CDR3 consists of 15 residues. The CDR3 is CASSEGQITTDTQYF. The CDR3 nucleotides read TGTGCCAGCAGTGAGGGACAGATTACTACAGATACGCAGTATTTT.

This clonotype was observed a few times. The rearrangement joins TRBV4-3 to TRBJ1-5; 7 bases are shared with TRBD1. Germline trimming cut 4 bases from V and 6 bases from J; bases unmatched to any gene: 12. The length of the CDR3 is 16 residues. Looked up from germline, CDR1 is LGHNA and CDR2 is YSLEER. The CDR3 protein is CASSRERMTGSQPQHF. In nucleotides, the CDR3 is TGCGCCAGCAGCCGGGAAAGAATGACAGGGAGTCAGCCCCAGCATTTT.

This clonotype has just a few counts. The chain carries TRBV6-2 or TRBV6-3 and TRBJ2-2; D gene ambiguous. CDR1 MNHEY and CDR2 SVGEGT come from the germline V gene. CDR3 length equals 15 residues. V dropped 2 bases and J dropped 6 bases, with 13 bases sitting between them. CDR3 nucleotides: TGTGCCAGCAGTTACATGAGGAAAAGGGCCGGGGAGCTGTTTTTT. It encodes CASSYMRKRAGELFF.

There are a few counts of this clonotype. The rearrangement uses TRBV20-1 and TRBJ1-2, with no clear D. The germline CDR1 and CDR2 sequences are DFQATT and SNEGSKA (reference sequence). Trimming left V 5 bases short and J 4 bases short, with 5 bases between. This CDR3 comprises 10 residues. The CDR3 region has the DNA TGCAGTGCTTTTACCTATGGCTACACCTTC. It codes for CSAFTYGYTF.

The chain carries TRBV12-3 or TRBV12-4 and TRBJ1-1, with 7 bases fitting TRBD1. Losses at the gene ends were 6 bases for V and 6 bases for J; bases not matched to a gene: 13. The CDR3 consists of 15 residues. The CDR3 coding sequence is TGTGCCAGCAGCGGCAGGGGGAATAGTGTGGCTGAAGCTTTCTTT. It translates to CASSGRGNSVAEAFF.

The chain uses TRBV6-2 or TRBV6-3 and TRBJ2-2; D might be TRBD1 (5 bases). CDR1 is MNHEY and CDR2 is SVGEGT in the germline V gene. V lost 0 bases and J lost 0, with 11 bases in between. There are 17 residues in the CDR3. CDR3 sequence reads: CASSYSVDSANTGELFF. The CDR3 DNA reads as TGTGCCAGCAGTTACTCGGTCGACAGCGCGAACACCGGGGAGCTGTTTTTT.

The chain carries TRBV5-1 and TRBJ1-1, with no clear D. Germline CDR1 is SGHRS and CDR2 is YFSETQ. This CDR3 has 14 residues. The V and J ends lost 0 bases and 2 bases respectively, with 8 bases between them. CDR3 loop: CASSLEAGNTEAFF. The DNA for the CDR3 is TGCGCCAGCAGCTTGGAGGCGGGAAACACTGAAGCTTTCTTT. Full variable domain (rest looked up from reference TRBV5-1 and TRBJ1-1): KAGVTQTPRYLIKTRGQQVTLSCSPISGHRSVSWYQQTPGQGLQFLFEYFSETQRNKGNFPGRFSGRQFSNSRSEMNVSTLELGDSALYLCASSLEAGNTEAFFGQGTRLTVV.

The chain has TRBV6-6 and TRBJ2-2; no firm D call. CDR1 is MNHNY, CDR2 SVGAGI, per germline (reference sequence). Trimming took off 2 bases at V and 1 base at J, with 5 bases between the two ends. This CDR3 contains 14 residues. The CDR3 DNA sequence: TGTGCCAGCAGTTACACAGAGAACACCGGGGAGCTGTTTTTT. Translating it yields CASSYTENTGELFF.

The rearrangement uses TRBV7-2 and TRBJ2-3, with 14 bases that match TRBD2. V shed 5 bases, J shed 4 bases, and the junction held 5 bases outside the gene matches. The CDR3 loop spans 16 amino acids. The V gene's germline CDR1 is SGHTA and CDR2 FQGNSA. Here the CDR3 DNA reads TGTGCCAGCAGCCTCCCGACTAGCGGGGGGGCAGATACGCAGTATTTT. This translates into CASSLPTSGGADTQYF.

To note about this clonotype: One end of the junction fails to match germline, which may point to a read error. The J gene is TRBJ1-6, the V gene TRBV20-1; D call uncertain. The CDR3 has 14 amino acids. Germline lookup yields CDR1 DFQATT and CDR2 SNEGSKA (reference sequence). The chain's CDR3 is CSANQAGGDSHLHF. The CDR3 DNA sequence: TGCAGTGCCAATCAAGCAGGTGGGGATTCACACCTCCACTTT.

The chain links TRBV3-1 to TRBJ1-2, with D hard to call. Trimming took off 0 bases at V and 3 bases at J, with 20 bases between the two ends. Germline V gene data show CDR1 as LGHDT and CDR2 as YNNKEL (reference sequence). The CDR3 runs to 18 residues. CDR3: CASSQEWGDTEADYGYTF. The CDR3 DNA reads as TGTGCCAGCAGCCAAGAATGGGGAGACACCGAGGCGGACTATGGCTACACCTTC.

V usage is TRBV9 and J usage is TRBJ2-5; D is uncertain. Per germline, CDR1 SGDLS and CDR2 YYNGEE. Trimming stripped 8 bases from V and 5 bases from J, with 4 bases between. This CDR3 has 9 amino acids. CDR3 sequence: CASTETQYF. The DNA for the CDR3 is TGTGCCAGTACGGAGACCCAGTACTTC. Using reference TRBV9 and TRBJ2-5 for the parts outside the CDR3, the full variable domain is DSGVTQTPKHLITATGQRVTLRCSPRSGDLSVYWYQQSLDQGLQFLIQYYNGEERAKGNILERFSAQQFPDLHSELNLSSLELGDSALYFCASTETQYFGPGTRLLVL.